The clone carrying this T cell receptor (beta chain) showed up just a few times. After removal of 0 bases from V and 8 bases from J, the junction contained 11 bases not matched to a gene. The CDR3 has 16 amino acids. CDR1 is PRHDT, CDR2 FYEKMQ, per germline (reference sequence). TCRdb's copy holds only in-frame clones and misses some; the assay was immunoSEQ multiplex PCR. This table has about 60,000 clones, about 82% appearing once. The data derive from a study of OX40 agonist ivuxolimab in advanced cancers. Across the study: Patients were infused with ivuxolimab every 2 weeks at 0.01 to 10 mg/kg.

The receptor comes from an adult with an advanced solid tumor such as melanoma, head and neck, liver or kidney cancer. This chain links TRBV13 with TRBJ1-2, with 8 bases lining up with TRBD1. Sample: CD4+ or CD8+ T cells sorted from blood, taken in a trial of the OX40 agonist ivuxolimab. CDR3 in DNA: TGTGCCAGCAGCTTAGGCCCGGGACAGGCCGGTCACGGCTACACCTTC. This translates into CASSLGPGQAGHGYTF.